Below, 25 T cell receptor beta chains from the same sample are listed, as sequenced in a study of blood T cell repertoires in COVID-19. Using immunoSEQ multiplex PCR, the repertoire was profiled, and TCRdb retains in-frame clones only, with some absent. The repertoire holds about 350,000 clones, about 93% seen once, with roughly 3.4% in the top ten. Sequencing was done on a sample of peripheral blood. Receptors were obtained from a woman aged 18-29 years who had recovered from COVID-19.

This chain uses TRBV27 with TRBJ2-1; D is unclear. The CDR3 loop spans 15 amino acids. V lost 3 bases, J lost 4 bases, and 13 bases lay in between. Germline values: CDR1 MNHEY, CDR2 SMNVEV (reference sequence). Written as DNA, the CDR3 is TGTGCCAGCAGTTTGTTCGCAGGTCCTTACAATGAGCAGTTCTTC. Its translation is CASSLFAGPYNEQFF.

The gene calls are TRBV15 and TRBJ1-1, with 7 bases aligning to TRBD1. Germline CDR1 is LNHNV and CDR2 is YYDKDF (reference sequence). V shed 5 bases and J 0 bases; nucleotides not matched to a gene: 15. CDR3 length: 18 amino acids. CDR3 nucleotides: TGTGCCACCAGCTACGGGGCCAGGGGGAGAGGGATGAACACTGAAGCTTTCTTT. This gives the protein CATSYGARGRGMNTEAFF.

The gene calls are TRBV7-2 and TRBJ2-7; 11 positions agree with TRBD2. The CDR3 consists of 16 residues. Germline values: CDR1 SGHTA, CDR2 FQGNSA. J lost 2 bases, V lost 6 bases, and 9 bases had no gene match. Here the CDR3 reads CASRTGLAGLTYEQYV. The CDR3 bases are TGTGCCAGCAGGACCGGACTAGCGGGCCTTACCTACGAGCAGTACGTC.

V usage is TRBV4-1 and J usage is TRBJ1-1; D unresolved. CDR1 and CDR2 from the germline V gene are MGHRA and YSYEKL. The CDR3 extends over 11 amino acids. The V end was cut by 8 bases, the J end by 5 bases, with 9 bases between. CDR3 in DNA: TGCGCCAGCGGTCCCCGGACTGAAGCTTTCTTT. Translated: CASGPRTEAFF.

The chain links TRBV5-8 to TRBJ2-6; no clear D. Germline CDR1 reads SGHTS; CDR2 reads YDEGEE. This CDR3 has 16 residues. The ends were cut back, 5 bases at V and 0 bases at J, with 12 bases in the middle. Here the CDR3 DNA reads TGTGCCAGCAGTTCTGGGCTCACCTCTGGGGCCAACGTCCTGACTTTC. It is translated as CASSSGLTSGANVLTF.

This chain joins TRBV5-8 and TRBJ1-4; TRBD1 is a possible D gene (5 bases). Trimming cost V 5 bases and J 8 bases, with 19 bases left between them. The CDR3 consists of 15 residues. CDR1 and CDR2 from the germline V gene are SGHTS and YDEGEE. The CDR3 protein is CASRLGTGQTEKLFF. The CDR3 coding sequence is TGTGCCAGCAGACTTGGGACTGGACAAACCGAAAAACTGTTTTTT.

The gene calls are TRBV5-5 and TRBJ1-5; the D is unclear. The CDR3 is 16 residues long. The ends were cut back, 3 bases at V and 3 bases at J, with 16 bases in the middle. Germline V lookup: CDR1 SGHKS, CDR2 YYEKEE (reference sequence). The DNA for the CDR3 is TGTGCCAGCAGCTCGTCCGGGGTGGGGTTCAATCAGCCCCAGCATTTT. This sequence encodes CASSSSGVGFNQPQHF.

CDR3 DNA: TGTGCCAGCGCTCAGTCTGGAAACACCATATATTTT. As protein: CASAQSGNTIYF. The chain is built from TRBV7-2 and TRBJ1-3; D gene unclear. Deletions cut 8 bases from V and 1 base from J, with 6 bases between. This CDR3 region has 12 residues. Per the germline V gene, CDR1 is SGHTA and CDR2 is FQGNSA.

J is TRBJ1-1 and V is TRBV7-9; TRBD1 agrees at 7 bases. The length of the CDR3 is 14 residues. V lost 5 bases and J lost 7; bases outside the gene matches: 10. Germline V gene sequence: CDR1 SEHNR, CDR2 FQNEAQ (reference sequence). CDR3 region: CASSPRTGGLEAFF. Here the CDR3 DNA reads TGTGCCAGCAGCCCCCGGACAGGCGGCCTTGAAGCTTTCTTT.

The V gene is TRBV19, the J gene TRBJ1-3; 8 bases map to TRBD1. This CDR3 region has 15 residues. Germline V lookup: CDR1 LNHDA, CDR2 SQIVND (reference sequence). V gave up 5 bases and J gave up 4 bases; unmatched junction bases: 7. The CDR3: CASSQDRVSGNTIYF. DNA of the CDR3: TGTGCCAGTAGTCAGGACAGGGTCTCCGGAAACACCATATATTTT.

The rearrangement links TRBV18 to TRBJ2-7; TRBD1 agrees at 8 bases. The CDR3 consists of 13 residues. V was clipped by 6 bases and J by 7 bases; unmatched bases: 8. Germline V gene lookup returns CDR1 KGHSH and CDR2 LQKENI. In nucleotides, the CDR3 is TGTGCCAGCTCTCACTCACAGGGGGATGAGCAGTACGTC. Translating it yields CASSHSQGDEQYV.

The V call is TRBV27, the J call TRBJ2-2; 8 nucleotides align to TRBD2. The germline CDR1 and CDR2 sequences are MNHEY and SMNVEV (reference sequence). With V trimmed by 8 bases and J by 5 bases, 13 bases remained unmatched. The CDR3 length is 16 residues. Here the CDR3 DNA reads TGTGCCAGCGGCCCTCAGCGGGAGATATGGACCGGGGAGCTGTTTTTT. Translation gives CASGPQREIWTGELFF.

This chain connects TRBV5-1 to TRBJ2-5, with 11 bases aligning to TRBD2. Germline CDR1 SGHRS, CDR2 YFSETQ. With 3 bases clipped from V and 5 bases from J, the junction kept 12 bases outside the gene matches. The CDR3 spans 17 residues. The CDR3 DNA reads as TGCGCCAGCAGCTCATGGACTAGCGGGCATCGGGGGGAGACCCAGTACTTC. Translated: CASSSWTSGHRGETQYF. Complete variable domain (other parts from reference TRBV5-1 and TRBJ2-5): KAGVTQTPRYLIKTRGQQVTLSCSPISGHRSVSWYQQTPGQGLQFLFEYFSETQRNKGNFPGRFSGRQFSNSRSEMNVSTLELGDSALYLCASSSWTSGHRGETQYFGPGTRLLVL.

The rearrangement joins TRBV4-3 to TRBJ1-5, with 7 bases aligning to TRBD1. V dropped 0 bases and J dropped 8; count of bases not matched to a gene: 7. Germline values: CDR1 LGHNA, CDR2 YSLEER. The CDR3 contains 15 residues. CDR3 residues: CASSQERRGWEPQHF. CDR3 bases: TGCGCCAGCAGCCAAGAACGCAGGGGGTGGGAGCCCCAGCATTTT.

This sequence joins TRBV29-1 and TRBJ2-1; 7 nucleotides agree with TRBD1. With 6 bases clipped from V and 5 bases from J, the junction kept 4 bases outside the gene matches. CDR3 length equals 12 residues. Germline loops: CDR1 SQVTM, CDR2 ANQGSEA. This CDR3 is CSVGQENNEQFF. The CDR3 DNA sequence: TGCAGCGTCGGACAGGAGAACAATGAGCAGTTCTTC.

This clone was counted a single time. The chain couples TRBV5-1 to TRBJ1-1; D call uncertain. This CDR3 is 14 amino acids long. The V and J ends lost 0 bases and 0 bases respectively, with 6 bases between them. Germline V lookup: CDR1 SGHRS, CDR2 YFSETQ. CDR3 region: CASSLDILNTEAFF. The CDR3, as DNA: TGCGCCAGCAGCTTGGACATCCTGAACACTGAAGCTTTCTTT.

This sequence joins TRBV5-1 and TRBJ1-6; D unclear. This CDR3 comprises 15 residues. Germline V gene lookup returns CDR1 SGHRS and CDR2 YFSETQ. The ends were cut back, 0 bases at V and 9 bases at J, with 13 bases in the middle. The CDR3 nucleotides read TGCGCCAGCAGCTTGGAGGCGGCGTCAAGTTCACCCCTCCACTTT. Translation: CASSLEAASSSPLHF. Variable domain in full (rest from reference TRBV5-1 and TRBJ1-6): KAGVTQTPRYLIKTRGQQVTLSCSPISGHRSVSWYQQTPGQGLQFLFEYFSETQRNKGNFPGRFSGRQFSNSRSEMNVSTLELGDSALYLCASSLEAASSSPLHFGNGTRLTVT.

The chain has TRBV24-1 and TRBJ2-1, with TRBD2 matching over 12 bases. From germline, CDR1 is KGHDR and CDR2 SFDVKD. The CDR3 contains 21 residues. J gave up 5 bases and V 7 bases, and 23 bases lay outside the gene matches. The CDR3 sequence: CATRNRGDRLAGVDLDNEQFF. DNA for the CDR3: TGTGCCACCAGAAATAGAGGGGACAGACTAGCGGGGGTGGATCTAGACAATGAGCAGTTCTTC.

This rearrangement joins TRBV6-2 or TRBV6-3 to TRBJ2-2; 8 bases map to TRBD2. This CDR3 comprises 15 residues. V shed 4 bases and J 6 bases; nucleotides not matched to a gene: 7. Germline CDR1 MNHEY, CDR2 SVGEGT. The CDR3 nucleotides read TGTGCCAGCAGTTCTTTAGCGGGAAAATCCGGGGAGCTGTTTTTT. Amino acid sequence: CASSSLAGKSGELFF.

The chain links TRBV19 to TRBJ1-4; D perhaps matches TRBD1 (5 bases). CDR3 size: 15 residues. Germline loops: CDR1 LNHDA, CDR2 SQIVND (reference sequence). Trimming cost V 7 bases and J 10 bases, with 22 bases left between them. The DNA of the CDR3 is TGTGCCAGTACCCCGACCGCCACTCTCGGGGGAAAACTGTTTTTT. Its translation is CASTPTATLGGKLFF.

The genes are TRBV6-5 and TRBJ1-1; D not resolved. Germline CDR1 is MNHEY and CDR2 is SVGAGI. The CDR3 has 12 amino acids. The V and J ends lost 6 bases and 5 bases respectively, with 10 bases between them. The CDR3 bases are TGTGCCAGCAGACGGGGTGAAACTGAAGCTTTCTTT. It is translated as CASRRGETEAFF.

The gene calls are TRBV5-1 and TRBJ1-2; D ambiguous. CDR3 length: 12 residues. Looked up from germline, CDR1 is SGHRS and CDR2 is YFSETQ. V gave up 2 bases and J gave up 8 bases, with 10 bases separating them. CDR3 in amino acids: CASSFPGEGYTF. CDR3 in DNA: TGCGCCAGCAGCTTCCCCGGGGAAGGCTACACCTTC.

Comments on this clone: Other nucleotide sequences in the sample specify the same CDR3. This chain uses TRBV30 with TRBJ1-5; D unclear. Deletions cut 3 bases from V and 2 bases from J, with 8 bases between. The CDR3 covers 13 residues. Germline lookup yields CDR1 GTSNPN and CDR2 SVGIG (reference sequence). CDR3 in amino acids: CAWSVRGNQPQHF. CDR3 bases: TGTGCCTGGAGCGTCCGGGGCAATCAGCCCCAGCATTTT.

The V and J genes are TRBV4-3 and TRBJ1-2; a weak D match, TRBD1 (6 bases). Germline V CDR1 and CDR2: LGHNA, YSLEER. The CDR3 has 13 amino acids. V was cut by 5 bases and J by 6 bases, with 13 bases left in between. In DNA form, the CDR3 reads TGCGCCAGCAGCGGGACAAGCCCTGATGGCTACACCTTC. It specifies CASSGTSPDGYTF.

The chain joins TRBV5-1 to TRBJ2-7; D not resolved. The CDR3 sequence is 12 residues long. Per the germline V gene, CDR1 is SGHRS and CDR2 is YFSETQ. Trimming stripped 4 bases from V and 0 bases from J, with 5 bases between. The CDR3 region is CASSPSSYEQYV. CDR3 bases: TGCGCCAGCAGCCCCAGCTCCTACGAGCAGTACGTC.